A single sample is the source of the 9 T cell receptor beta chains below, sequenced in a study of T cell responses to AZD1222 COVID-19 vaccine. Assay used: immunoSEQ multiplex PCR; TCRdb lists only in-frame clones, some missing. The data show about 81,000 clones, about 92% seen once. The sample consisted of peripheral blood, taken on day 0 of AZD1222 vaccination. The receptors were sampled from an adult in good health.

The chain joins TRBV29-1 to TRBJ2-6; 8 positions match TRBD2. V shed 7 bases and J 2 bases; nucleotides not matched to a gene: 16. Germline CDR1 and CDR2: SQVTM and ANQGSEA. The CDR3 is 18 amino acids. The CDR3 DNA follows: TGCAGCGCGGGGGGGAAGCCGGGAGGGCCGACTGGGGCCAACGTCCTGACTTTC. Translation: CSAGGKPGGPTGANVLTF. The entire variable domain, with the rest obtained from reference TRBV29-1 and TRBJ2-6, is as follows: SAVISQKPSRDICQRGTSLTIQCQVDSQVTMMFWYRQQPGQSLTLIATANQGSEATYESGFVIDKFPISRPNLTFSTLTVSNMSPEDSSIYLCSAGGKPGGPTGANVLTFGAGSRLTVL.

The J gene is TRBJ1-1, the V gene TRBV6-6; D unclear. Germline-derived CDR1 and CDR2 are MNHNY and SVGAGI (reference sequence). CDR3 length: 11 amino acids. The V end was cut by 5 bases, the J end by 5 bases, with 6 bases between. CDR3 in amino acids: CASSIGTEAFF. For the CDR3, the DNA is TGTGCCAGCAGTATAGGGACTGAAGCTTTCTTT.

The rearrangement links TRBV13 to TRBJ1-2; the match to TRBD1 covers 10 bases. CDR1 is PRHDT and CDR2 is FYEKMQ in the germline V gene (reference sequence). V dropped 1 base and J dropped 4; count of bases not matched to a gene: 6. CDR3 length: 16 residues. The CDR3 nucleotides read TGTGCCAGCAGCTTAGCCGGGACAGGGGAAGGCTATGGCTACACCTTC. Translating gives CASSLAGTGEGYGYTF.

This sequence joins TRBV5-4 and TRBJ2-1, with 8 bases aligning to TRBD2. After removal of 10 bases from V and 7 bases from J, the junction contained 16 bases not matched to a gene. CDR3 size: 15 residues. Germline V gene lookup returns CDR1 SGHNT and CDR2 YYREEE (reference sequence). The CDR3 protein is CALLASGSPLNEQFF. CDR3 DNA: TGTGCCCTGTTAGCAAGCGGGAGCCCCCTGAATGAGCAGTTCTTC.

V is TRBV2 and J is TRBJ2-7; no clear D. Germline V CDR1 and CDR2: SNHLY, FYNNEI. Trimming pared 6 bases from V and 2 bases from J, leaving 8 bases between. This CDR3 region has 12 residues. For the CDR3, the DNA is TGTGCCAGCAGGGACCTCACCTACGAGCAGTACTTC. Its translation: CASRDLTYEQYF.

This chain links TRBV7-3 with TRBJ2-3; 8 bases agree with TRBD1. The V segment lost 6 bases and the J segment 5 bases; nucleotides outside the gene matches: 7. This CDR3 has 14 residues. Per germline, CDR1 SGHTA and CDR2 FQGTGA. CDR3 amino acids: CASSPMDREDTQYF. In DNA form, the CDR3 reads TGTGCCAGCAGTCCTATGGACAGGGAAGATACGCAGTATTTT.

The chain is built from TRBV18 and TRBJ2-7; D is perhaps TRBD2 (6 bases). Germline V lookup: CDR1 KGHSH, CDR2 LQKENI. The CDR3 has 14 amino acids. V was pared by 3 bases and J by 2 bases, with 11 bases between. The CDR3 nucleotides are TGTGCCAGCTCACCGGGCGGGACCACCTACGAGCAGTACTTC. Residues: CASSPGGTTYEQYF.

The chain employs TRBV4-1 and TRBJ2-2; 7 bases match TRBD1. The CDR3 length is 15 residues. Germline CDR1 and CDR2: MGHRA and YSYEKL. V dropped 3 bases and J dropped 6; count of bases not matched to a gene: 7. The CDR3 DNA reads as TGCGCCAGCAGCCAGGCTACAGGGGCGGCCGGGGAGCTGTTTTTT. It encodes CASSQATGAAGELFF.

The chain employs TRBV6-2 or TRBV6-3 and TRBJ2-7, with TRBD2 as a possible D gene (6 bases). CDR1 and CDR2 from the germline V gene are MNHEY and SVGEGT. V gave up 0 bases and J gave up 3 bases, with 12 bases separating them. The CDR3 has 15 amino acids. The CDR3 here is CASSYSAGTYYEQYF. DNA of the CDR3: TGTGCCAGCAGTTACTCGGCGGGAACCTACTACGAGCAGTACTTC.